A selection of T cell receptor beta chains follows, all from one sample in a study of blood T cells in healthy people across ages. TCRdb independently ran MiXCR on the 5' RACE reads; one entry per CDR3 protein. The sample carries more than 650,000 distinct CDR3 sequences, approximately 21% recorded once. Input material: blood. The receptors derive from a man between 65 and 85 years old in good health. Both conserved end residues are part of each CDR3. D genes are given only for firm matches. A clone size is listed for some rows: how often the clone was seen (once, few, many), or a class if it is expanded.

V	J	D	size	CDR3	DNA
TRBV5-5	TRBJ2-1	NA	many	CASRGRNQGNEQFF	TGTGCCAGCAGAGGGAGAAATCAGGGGAATGAGCAGTTCTTC
TRBV20-1	TRBJ2-4	TRBD2	NA	CSARGLAGVYIQYF	TGCAGTGCTAGGGGGTTAGCGGGGGTGTACATTCAGTACTTC
TRBV2	TRBJ2-3	TRBD2	NA	CASSSGTSSVDTQYF	TGTGCCAGCAGTTCCGGGACTAGCTCCGTAGATACGCAGTATTTT
TRBV6-6	TRBJ1-2	NA	NA	CASRPPQVNYGYTF	TGTGCCAGCAGGCCGCCACAGGTCAACTATGGCTACACCTTC
TRBV4-3	TRBJ2-1	TRBD2	few	CASSPGLAVNEQFF	TGCGCCAGCAGCCCCGGACTAGCGGTCAATGAGCAGTTCTTC
TRBV29-1	TRBJ2-7	NA	NA	CSVEWGTYEQYF	TGCAGCGTTGAATGGGGAACCTACGAGCAGTACTTC
TRBV7-2	TRBJ2-2	TRBD1	many	CASRRTLTGNPGELFF	TGTGCCAGCAGACGAACCCTGACAGGGAACCCCGGGGAGCTGTTTTTT
TRBV6-6	TRBJ2-3	NA	NA	CASSYREPGGDTQYF	TGTGCCAGCAGTTATCGGGAGCCAGGAGGAGATACGCAGTATTTT
TRBV10-2	TRBJ2-7	TRBD1	few	CASSDPGTVTYEQYF	TGCGCCAGCAGTGATCCCGGGACAGTCACCTACGAGCAGTACTTC
TRBV20-1	TRBJ1-2	TRBD1	NA	CSARDLGRGQGYGYTF	TGCAGTGCTAGAGATCTGGGCAGGGGGCAGGGCTATGGCTACACCTTC
TRBV10-3	TRBJ2-1	NA	NA	CAISEGGERHEQFF	TGTGCCATCAGTGAGGGTGGGGAGCGGCATGAGCAGTTCTTC
TRBV28	TRBJ1-4	NA	NA	CASKVENEKLFF	TGTGCCAGCAAGGTTGAAAATGAAAAACTGTTTTTT
TRBV12-3/TRBV12-4	TRBJ1-5	TRBD1	many	CASRGQGNQPQHF	TGTGCCAGCAGGGGACAGGGAAATCAGCCCCAGCATTTT
TRBV11-1	TRBJ2-3	TRBD2	few	CASSLALGGESTDTQYF	TGTGCCAGCAGCTTAGCGTTGGGGGGGGAGAGCACAGATACGCAGTATTTT
TRBV3-1	TRBJ2-7	NA	few	CASSQVAVSSYEQYF	TGTGCCAGCAGCCAAGTTGCGGTTAGCTCCTACGAGCAGTACTTC
TRBV6-2/TRBV6-3	TRBJ1-6	NA	once	CATRLGMAWSPLHF	TGTGCCACTCGGCTGGGGATGGCGTGGTCACCCCTCCACTTT
TRBV29-1	TRBJ2-1	TRBD1	NA	CSGQGERSYNEQFF	TGCAGCGGTCAGGGGGAAAGGTCCTACAATGAGCAGTTCTTC
TRBV3-1	TRBJ2-1	TRBD2	many	CASSQPINPAGLVRNEQFF	TGTGCCAGCAGCCAACCGATTAACCCCGCGGGACTAGTAAGGAATGAGCAGTTCTTC
TRBV7-2	TRBJ1-4	NA	few	CASSLIGAGEKLFF	TGTGCCAGCAGCTTAATAGGGGCCGGGGAAAAACTGTTTTTT
TRBV11-2	TRBJ2-1	NA	few	CASSLSDGVEQFF	TGTGCCAGCAGCTTGAGCGACGGAGTTGAGCAGTTCTTC
TRBV20-1	TRBJ2-3	NA	few	CSARQAPDTQYF	TGCAGTGCAAGACAAGCCCCGGATACGCAGTATTTT
TRBV5-1	TRBJ2-5	NA	few	CASSLAFGQAQETQYF	TGCGCCAGCAGCTTGGCCTTTGGGCAGGCTCAAGAGACCCAGTACTTC
TRBV6-6	TRBJ1-6	NA	few	CASSYGQSNSPLHF	TGTGCCAGCAGTTACGGTCAGAGTAATTCACCCCTCCACTTT
TRBV28	TRBJ1-2	NA	NA	CASSLESLRYGYTF	TGTGCCAGCAGTTTAGAGTCCCTACGCTATGGCTACACCTTC
TRBV10-3	TRBJ1-1	NA	NA	CAITGQNAEAFF	TGTGCCATCACCGGACAAAACGCTGAAGCTTTCTTT
TRBV19	TRBJ1-2	NA	few	CASDPGQGNGYTF	TGTGCCTCTGACCCGGGGCAGGGGAATGGTTACACCTTC
TRBV29-1	TRBJ1-1	NA	few	CSVVRGELNTEAFF	TGCAGCGTTGTAAGGGGGGAATTGAACACTGAAGCTTTCTTT
TRBV5-1	TRBJ1-1	NA	few	CASSLAPDRDTEAFF	TGCGCCAGCAGCTTGGCCCCGGACAGAGACACTGAAGCTTTCTTT
TRBV12-3/TRBV12-4	TRBJ2-4	TRBD2	few	CASSSAGWAKNIQYF	TGTGCCAGCAGTTCAGCGGGGTGGGCCAAAAACATTCAGTACTTC
TRBV7-9	TRBJ2-2	TRBD2	NA	CASSFKLAAGGYTGELFF	TGTGCCAGCAGCTTCAAACTGGCAGCGGGGGGCTACACCGGGGAGCTGTTTTTT
TRBV12-3/TRBV12-4	TRBJ2-2	NA	NA	CASTPLKGSGELFF	TGTGCCAGCACGCCCCTAAAGGGGTCCGGGGAGCTGTTTTTT
TRBV29-1	TRBJ2-3	NA	NA	CSVPSRPSTDTQYF	TGCAGCGTTCCCTCCAGGCCTAGCACAGATACGCAGTATTTT
TRBV5-5	TRBJ2-3	TRBD2	few	CASRLSFTSADTQYF	TGTGCCAGCCGCCTAAGCTTCACTAGCGCAGATACGCAGTATTTT
TRBV13	TRBJ2-7	NA	NA	CASSLAGRKPYEQYF	TGTGCCAGCAGCTTGGCAGGGAGAAAACCCTACGAGCAGTACTTC
TRBV7-9	TRBJ1-2	NA	NA	CASSLSDPEHGYTF	TGTGCCAGCAGCTTATCCGACCCGGAACATGGCTACACCTTC
TRBV13	TRBJ2-4	NA	many	CASSFGQKNIQYF	TGTGCCAGCAGCTTTGGACAGAAAAACATTCAGTACTTC
TRBV5-1	TRBJ1-1	TRBD1	NA	CASSLGGQGATEAFF	TGCGCCAGCAGCTTGGGGGGACAGGGGGCCACTGAAGCTTTCTTT
TRBV12-5	TRBJ1-1	TRBD1	NA	CASGLVLMTGGGTEAFF	TGTGCTAGTGGTTTGGTACTTATGACAGGGGGTGGCACTGAAGCTTTCTTT
TRBV3-1	TRBJ2-1	TRBD1	NA	CASSNSLTGVYNEQFF	TGTGCCAGCAGCAATTCCCTGACAGGGGTCTACAATGAGCAGTTCTTC
TRBV7-2	TRBJ1-1	NA	few	CASSLNRVNTEAFF	TGTGCCAGCAGCTTGAACAGGGTGAACACTGAAGCTTTCTTT
TRBV7-9	TRBJ2-5	TRBD1	few	CATRLGKVEPGQKETQYF	TGTGCCACCCGTCTCGGGAAAGTGGAACCGGGACAGAAAGAGACCCAGTACTTC
TRBV12-3/TRBV12-4	TRBJ1-2	TRBD1	NA	CASSQEPTGLYGYTF	TGTGCCAGCAGTCAAGAACCGACAGGGCTCTATGGCTACACCTTC
TRBV6-5	TRBJ2-7	NA	NA	CASSYSLDSSYEQYF	TGTGCCAGCAGTTATAGTTTAGACAGCTCCTACGAGCAGTACTTC
TRBV24-1	TRBJ2-5	NA	few	CATSTEYQETQYF	TGTGCCACCAGCACAGAATACCAAGAGACCCAGTACTTC
TRBV20-1	TRBJ2-4	NA	many	CSARGGSHENIQYF	TGCAGTGCTAGAGGGGGTAGCCATGAAAACATTCAGTACTTC
TRBV5-6	TRBJ2-4	NA	few	CASNWLAKNIQYF	TGTGCCAGCAACTGGCTAGCCAAAAACATTCAGTACTTC
TRBV19	TRBJ1-4	NA	few	CASSGRRGSSGNEKLFF	TGTGCCAGTAGTGGGCGTCGAGGGAGTAGTGGTAATGAAAAACTGTTTTTT
TRBV2	TRBJ2-2	TRBD2	NA	CASSDPWRGANTGELFF	TGTGCCAGCAGTGATCCCTGGCGGGGGGCGAACACCGGGGAGCTGTTTTTT
TRBV11-2	TRBJ2-1	TRBD1	NA	CASSLEGTDTEQFF	TGTGCCAGCAGCTTAGAGGGGACAGATACTGAGCAGTTCTTC
TRBV7-8	TRBJ2-3	TRBD2	few	CASDVGLAGADTQYF	TGTGCCAGCGACGTGGGACTAGCGGGAGCCGATACGCAGTATTTT
TRBV10-1	TRBJ2-1	TRBD2	few	CASRSSGRDEQFF	TGCGCCAGCAGGTCTAGCGGGCGGGATGAGCAGTTCTTC
TRBV7-2	TRBJ2-2	TRBD2	NA	CASSLTLAANTGELFF	TGTGCCAGCAGCCTCACGCTAGCGGCGAACACCGGGGAGCTGTTTTTT
TRBV12-3/TRBV12-4	TRBJ1-5	NA	few	CASSFFGNQPQHF	TGTGCCAGCAGTTTTTTTGGCAATCAGCCCCAGCATTTT
TRBV11-2	TRBJ1-3	TRBD1	few	CASSPRLQGTGNTIYF	TGTGCCAGCAGTCCTCGATTACAGGGGACGGGAAACACCATATATTTT
TRBV5-6	TRBJ2-3	TRBD1	NA	CASSRGQGADTQYF	TGTGCCAGCAGCCGGGGACAGGGAGCAGATACGCAGTATTTT
TRBV4-3	TRBJ2-1	NA	few	CASSQGAASAEQFF	TGCGCCAGCAGCCAAGGGGCCGCTAGTGCTGAGCAGTTCTTC
TRBV6-2/TRBV6-3	TRBJ2-1	TRBD1	few	CASQEPGQGHYNEQFF	TGTGCCAGCCAGGAACCGGGACAGGGTCATTACAATGAGCAGTTCTTC
TRBV6-5	TRBJ2-5	TRBD2	few	CASSYWTSGGALRETQYF	TGTGCCAGCAGTTACTGGACTAGCGGGGGGGCCTTGCGAGAGACCCAGTACTTC
TRBV15	TRBJ2-5	NA	NA	CATSRDHLDSRGTQYF	TGTGCCACCAGCAGAGATCACCTGGACAGTCGGGGGACCCAGTACTTC